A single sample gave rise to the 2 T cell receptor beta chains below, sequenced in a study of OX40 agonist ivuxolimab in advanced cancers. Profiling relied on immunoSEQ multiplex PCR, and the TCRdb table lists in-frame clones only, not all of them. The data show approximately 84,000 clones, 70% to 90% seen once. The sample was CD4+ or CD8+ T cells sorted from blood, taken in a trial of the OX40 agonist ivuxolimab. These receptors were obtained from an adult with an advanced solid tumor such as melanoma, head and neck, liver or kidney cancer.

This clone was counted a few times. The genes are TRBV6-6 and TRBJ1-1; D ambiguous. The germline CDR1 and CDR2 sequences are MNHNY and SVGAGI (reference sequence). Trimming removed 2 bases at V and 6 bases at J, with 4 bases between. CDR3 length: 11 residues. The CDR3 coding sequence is TGTGCCAGCAGTTACGGAGCTGAAGCTTTCTTT. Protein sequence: CASSYGAEAFF.

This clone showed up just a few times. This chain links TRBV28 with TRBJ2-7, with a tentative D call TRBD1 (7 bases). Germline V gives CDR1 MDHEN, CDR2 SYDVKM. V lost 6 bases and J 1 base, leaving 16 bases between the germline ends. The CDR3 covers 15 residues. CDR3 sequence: CASSPRRGVSYEQYF. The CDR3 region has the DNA TGTGCCAGCAGCCCCCGCAGGGGGGTTTCCTACGAGCAGTACTTC.